This is a list of T cell receptor beta chains from one sample in a study of spatial heterogeneity in lung cancer. TCRdb re-derived calls from the 5' RACE reads in MiXCR, one entry per CDR3 protein. In the table there are thousands of distinct CDR3 sequences, over 14% of which are singletons. The sample consisted of normal lung tissue next to the tumor, taken at surgery. The receptor set was obtained from a male donor with early-stage non-small cell lung cancer. CDR3s include the opening cysteine and the closing phenylalanine or tryptophan. The order of the fields is V gene, J gene, D gene, clone size, CDR3 DNA, CDR3 protein. A D gene is named only where the DNA matches it firmly. A clone size is listed for some rows: how often the clone was seen (once, few, many), or a class if it is expanded.

>TRBV4-3|TRBJ1-4|-|medium-sized
TGCGCCAGCAGCCAAGATTTGGTGGGAGGGGGATACGAAAAACTGTTTTTT
CASSQDLVGGGYEKLFF
>TRBV5-1|TRBJ1-4|-|-
TGCGCCAGCAGCTTAATAGGGGCAGGGTCGAAAAAACTGTTTTTT
CASSLIGAGSKKLFF
>TRBV20-1|TRBJ2-1|TRBD2|-
TGCAGTGCTAGAGCCGCACTAGCGGGGGGAGATGAGCAGTTCTTC
CSARAALAGGDEQFF
>TRBV5-6|TRBJ1-2|TRBD1|large
TGTGCCAGCAGCTTTGCGGGACAGGGGAGGTCCTATGGCTACACCTTC
CASSFAGQGRSYGYTF
>TRBV29-1|TRBJ2-3|-|medium-sized
TGCAGCGCTACTGAGGACCTCACAGATACGCAGTATTTT
CSATEDLTDTQYF
>TRBV25-1|TRBJ2-3|TRBD2|few
TGTGCCAGCGGCGTTGGAGCGGGGGATACAGATACGCAGTATTTT
CASGVGAGDTDTQYF
>TRBV7-2|TRBJ2-1|-|medium-sized
TGTGCCAGCAGCCCCCTCGTAGCGTATAATGGGGAGCAGTTCTTC
CASSPLVAYNGEQFF
>TRBV6-5|TRBJ2-3|-|-
TGTGCCAGCAGTTCCGGGACTCTCGGCTCGGATACGCAGTATTTT
CASSSGTLGSDTQYF
>TRBV10-3|TRBJ2-1|TRBD2|medium-sized
TGTGCCATCAGTGTCGGACTAGCGGGAGAGAATGAGCAGTTCTTC
CAISVGLAGENEQFF
>TRBV14|TRBJ1-1|-|-
TGTGCCAGCAGCCAAGACCTCCGCGTTGACAAGGGGGGCCCTGAAGCTTTCTTT
CASSQDLRVDKGGPEAFF
>TRBV7-6|TRBJ2-2|TRBD2|-
TGTGCCAGCAGCTCCATTAGCGGGGGGTCCCAACCCGGGGAGCTGTTTTTT
CASSSISGGSQPGELFF
>TRBV7-9|TRBJ1-6|-|-
TGTGCCAGCAGCTTAATAAGGGATTCACCCCTCCACTTT
CASSLIRDSPLHF
>TRBV7-2|TRBJ1-6|-|medium-sized
TGTGCCAGCAGCCCCCGTCGAAATTCACCCCTCCACTTT
CASSPRRNSPLHF
>TRBV12-3/TRBV12-4|TRBJ1-2|-|large
TGTGCCAGCAGTCCAGGGACCAGGGAATTGTACGGCTACACCTTC
CASSPGTRELYGYTF
>TRBV7-3|TRBJ1-2|-|few
TGTGCCAACAGCTTAAACTCAGGGCCCTACTATGGCTACACCTTC
CANSLNSGPYYGYTF
>TRBV4-3|TRBJ2-1|-|-
TGCGCCAGCAGCCAAGTTGGCTATGAGCAGTTCTTC
CASSQVGYEQFF
>TRBV6-6|TRBJ2-3|-|medium-sized
TGTGCCAGCAGTTACTCGTCTACCGGGGCAGATACGCAGTATTTT
CASSYSSTGADTQYF
>TRBV5-1|TRBJ2-5|TRBD1|medium-sized
TGCGCCAGCAGCCCAGGGACAGCCATGCAAGAGACCCAGTACTTC
CASSPGTAMQETQYF
>TRBV20-1|TRBJ2-7|-|medium-sized
TGCAGTGCTCAACCGGAGCAAGGGGGGGGCTACGAGCAGTACTTC
CSAQPEQGGGYEQYF
>TRBV10-3|TRBJ2-1|-|medium-sized
TGTGCCATCAGTGAGGAGCAGGGCTCCGATGAGCAGTTCTTC
CAISEEQGSDEQFF
>TRBV6-5|TRBJ2-7|TRBD2|medium-sized
TGTGCCAGCAGTCCTCTCGGACTAGCGGGAATCGACGAGCAGTACTTC
CASSPLGLAGIDEQYF
>TRBV28|TRBJ2-7|TRBD2|medium-sized
TGTGCCAGCAGTCCACTAGCGGGAACTTCCTACGAGCAGTACTTC
CASSPLAGTSYEQYF
>TRBV30|TRBJ2-7|-|medium-sized
TGTGCCCGAAGCGACGGGACCTACGAGCAGTACTTC
CARSDGTYEQYF
>TRBV5-1|TRBJ2-3|-|-
TGCGCCAGCAGCTTGGGACAAAGTAAAGATACGCAGTATTTT
CASSLGQSKDTQYF